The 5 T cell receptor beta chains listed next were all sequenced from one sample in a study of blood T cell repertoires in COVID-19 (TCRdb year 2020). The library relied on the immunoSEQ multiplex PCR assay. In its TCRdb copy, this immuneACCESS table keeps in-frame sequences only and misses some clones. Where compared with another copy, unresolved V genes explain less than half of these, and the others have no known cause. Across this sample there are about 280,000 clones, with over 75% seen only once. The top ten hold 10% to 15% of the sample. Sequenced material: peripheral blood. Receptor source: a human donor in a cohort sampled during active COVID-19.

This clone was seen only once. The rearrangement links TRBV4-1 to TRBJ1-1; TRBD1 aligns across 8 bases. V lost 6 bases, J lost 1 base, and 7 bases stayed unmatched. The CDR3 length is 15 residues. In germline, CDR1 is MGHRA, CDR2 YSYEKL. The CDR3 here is CASSFFDRGNTEAFF. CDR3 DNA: TGCGCCAGCAGTTTTTTTGACAGGGGGAACACTGAAGCTTTCTTT.

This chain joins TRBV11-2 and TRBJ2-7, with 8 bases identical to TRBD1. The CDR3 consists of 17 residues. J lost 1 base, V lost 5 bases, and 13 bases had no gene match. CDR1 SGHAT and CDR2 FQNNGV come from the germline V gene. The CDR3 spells CASSPTSSGTGSYEQYF. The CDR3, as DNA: TGTGCCAGCAGCCCTACATCCTCCGGGACAGGATCCTACGAGCAGTACTTC.

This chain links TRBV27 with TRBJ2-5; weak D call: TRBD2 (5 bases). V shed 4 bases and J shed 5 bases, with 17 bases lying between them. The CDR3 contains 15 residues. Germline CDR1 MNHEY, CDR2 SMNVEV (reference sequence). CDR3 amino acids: CASSSSGNSWETQYF. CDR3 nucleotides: TGTGCCAGCAGTTCCTCGGGGAACTCTTGGGAGACCCAGTACTTC.

CDR3: CASSQLAGASDTQYF. The CDR3 bases are TGTGCCAGCAGCCAACTAGCGGGAGCATCAGATACGCAGTATTTT. The chain joins TRBV4-2 to TRBJ2-3, with 10 bases aligning to TRBD2. Germline CDR1 is LGHNA and CDR2 is YNFKEQ. The ends lost 2 bases at V and 4 bases at J; junction bases unmatched: 3. The CDR3 has 15 residues.

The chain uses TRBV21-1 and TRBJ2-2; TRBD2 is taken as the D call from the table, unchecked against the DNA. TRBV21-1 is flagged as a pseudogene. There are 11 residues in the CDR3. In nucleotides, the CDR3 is TGTGCCAGCAATGAGACCGGGGAGCTGTTTTTT. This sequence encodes CASNETGELFF.